This TCR beta chain comes out of a study of T-cell reconstitution after alpha-beta-depleted transplantation in children. A library of TCRbeta sequences, prepared with unique molecular identifiers, was generated. TCRdb analysed the PCR reads with MiXCR anew, one entry per CDR3 protein. The sample consists of approximately 150,000 distinct CDR3 sequences, around 9% of them appearing once. Germline-derived CDR1 and CDR2 are MGHRA and YSYEKL. The V end was cut by 2 bases, the J end by 3 bases, with 16 bases between. The CDR3 is 16 residues long. This clonotype has ten or more counts. This rearrangement joins TRBV4-1 to TRBJ1-2, with D maybe TRBD1 (5 bases). The material sequenced was PBMCs, mostly from graft donor cells, taken 180 days after TCRalphabeta/CD19-depleted stem cell transplant. The receptor's source is a female patient aged 2-9 years who had a stem cell transplant for congenital amegakaryocytic thrombocytopenia, so the T cells may come from the graft donor. The CDR3 here is CASSQTGRSPDYGYTF. CDR3 bases: TGCGCCAGCAGCCAAACGGGACGGTCACCTGACTATGGCTACACCTTC.